The 9 T cell receptor beta chains reported below all come from one sample, sequenced in a study of blood T cell repertoires in COVID-19. The method was immunoSEQ multiplex PCR; TCRdb's version includes in-frame clones alone and lacks a portion of them. Among 300,000 to 400,000 clones listed, roughly 87% were seen once. What was sequenced was peripheral blood. The receptors here all came from a man younger than 45 with COVID-19, enrolled during active disease.

This chain uses TRBV5-4 with TRBJ2-4; TRBD2 matches 10 bases. V was clipped by 5 bases and J by 2 bases; unmatched bases: 4. Germline V CDR1 and CDR2: SGHNT, YYREEE (reference sequence). CDR3 size: 15 residues. CDR3 DNA sequence: TGTGCCAGCAGGGATAGCGGGGGGCCCAAAAACATTCAGTACTTC. Protein: CASRDSGGPKNIQYF.

The chain links TRBV18 to TRBJ1-1; D is perhaps TRBD1 (6 bases). Trimming shortened V by 8 bases and J by 0 bases, and 10 bases separated the two germline ends. Germline CDR1 is KGHSH and CDR2 is LQKENI. The CDR3 is made up of 13 amino acids. CDR3 sequence reads: CASTDSMNTEAFF. The CDR3 region has the DNA TGTGCCAGCACGGACAGTATGAACACTGAAGCTTTCTTT.

The rearrangement uses TRBV28 and TRBJ2-3, with a possible D match to TRBD2 (5 bases). The CDR3 sequence is 16 residues long. Per germline, CDR1 MDHEN and CDR2 SYDVKM. V was shortened by 8 bases and J by 2 bases, with 20 bases between the two germline ends. The CDR3 sequence is CASSSARAPSTDTQYF. In nucleotides, the CDR3 is TGTGCCAGCTCTAGTGCGAGGGCCCCGTCCACAGATACGCAGTATTTT. The full variable domain, in which reference TRBV28 and TRBJ2-3 provide the parts outside the CDR3, is DVKVTQSSRYLVKRTGEKVFLECVQDMDHENMFWYRQDPGLGLRLIYFSYDVKMKEKGDIPEGYSVSREKKERFSLILESASTNQTSMYLCASSSARAPSTDTQYFGPGTRLTVL.

The rearrangement links TRBV3-1 (or the pseudogene TRBV3-2) to TRBJ1-5, with D maybe TRBD1 (6 bases). Deletions cut 5 bases from V and 2 bases from J, with 10 bases between. The CDR3 covers 14 residues. Looked up from germline, CDR1 is LGHDT and CDR2 is YNNKEL (reference sequence). As DNA, the CDR3 is TGTGCCAGCAGCGGGGGCCGTGGCAATCAGCCCCAGCATTTT. Encoded protein: CASSGGRGNQPQHF.

The rearrangement uses TRBV12-5 and TRBJ2-5; no definite D call. Germline V gene sequence: CDR1 LGHNT, CDR2 FRNRAP. V shed 3 bases and J shed 5 bases, with 4 bases lying between them. This CDR3 has 11 residues. CDR3 sequence (DNA): TGTGCTAGTGGTTTCGGGGAGACCCAGTACTTC. Protein: CASGFGETQYF.

The V gene is TRBV5-5, the J gene TRBJ2-4; 9 bases fit TRBD2. Germline loops: CDR1 SGHKS, CDR2 YYEKEE (reference sequence). V lost 3 bases, J lost 0 bases, and 7 bases stayed unmatched. The CDR3 spans 17 residues. As DNA, the CDR3 is TGTGCCAGCAGCTCTCTAACTAGCGGGTTAGCCAAAAACATTCAGTACTTC. Its translation: CASSSLTSGLAKNIQYF.

The chain is built from TRBV7-6 and TRBJ2-3; tentative D call: TRBD2 (6 bases). Trimming cost V 5 bases and J 1 base, with 13 bases left between them. Germline V lookup: CDR1 SGHVS, CDR2 FNYEAQ. The CDR3 consists of 15 residues. The CDR3 loop is CASSGWASGTDTQYF. The CDR3 DNA reads as TGTGCCAGCAGCGGGTGGGCTAGCGGCACAGATACGCAGTATTTT.

The chain joins TRBV19 to TRBJ2-1; D ambiguous. Germline lookup yields CDR1 LNHDA and CDR2 SQIVND (reference sequence). The V gene lost 1 base and the J gene lost 3 bases, with 7 bases spanning the gap. This CDR3 has 14 amino acids. The CDR3 nucleotides are TGTGCCAGTAGTATAGGGAGAGGCTACAATGAGCAGTTCTTC. Translated, it gives CASSIGRGYNEQFF. Full variable domain (rest looked up from reference TRBV19 and TRBJ2-1): DGGITQSPKYLFRKEGQNVTLSCEQNLNHDAMYWYRQDPGQGLRLIYYSQIVNDFQKGDIAEGYSVSREKKESFPLTVTSAQKNPTAFYLCASSIGRGYNEQFFGPGTRLTVL.

The V call is TRBV2, the J call TRBJ1-1, with TRBD1 identical over 7 bases. This CDR3 contains 13 residues. Unmatched junction bases numbered 4, after V lost 7 bases and J lost 2 bases. Germline V gene sequence: CDR1 SNHLY, CDR2 FYNNEI. This CDR3 is CASKRQGNTEAFF. CDR3 bases: TGTGCCAGCAAAAGACAGGGCAACACTGAAGCTTTCTTT.